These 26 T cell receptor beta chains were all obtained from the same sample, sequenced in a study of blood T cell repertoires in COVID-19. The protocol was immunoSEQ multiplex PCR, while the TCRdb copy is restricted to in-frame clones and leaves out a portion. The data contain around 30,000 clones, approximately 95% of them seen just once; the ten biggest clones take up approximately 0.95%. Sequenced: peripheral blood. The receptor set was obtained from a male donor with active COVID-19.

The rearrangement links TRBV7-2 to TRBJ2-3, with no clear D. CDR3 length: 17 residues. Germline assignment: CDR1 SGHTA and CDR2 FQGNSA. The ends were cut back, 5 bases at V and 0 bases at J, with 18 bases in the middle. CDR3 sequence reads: CASSPYPLRSSTDTQYF. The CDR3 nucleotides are TGTGCCAGCAGCCCATACCCCTTACGGAGTAGCACAGATACGCAGTATTTT.

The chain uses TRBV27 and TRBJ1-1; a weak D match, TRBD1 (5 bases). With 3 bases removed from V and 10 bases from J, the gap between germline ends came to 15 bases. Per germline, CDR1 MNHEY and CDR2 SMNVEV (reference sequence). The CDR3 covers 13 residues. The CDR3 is CASSFQWGERAFF. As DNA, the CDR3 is TGTGCCAGCAGTTTCCAGTGGGGCGAGCGAGCTTTCTTT.

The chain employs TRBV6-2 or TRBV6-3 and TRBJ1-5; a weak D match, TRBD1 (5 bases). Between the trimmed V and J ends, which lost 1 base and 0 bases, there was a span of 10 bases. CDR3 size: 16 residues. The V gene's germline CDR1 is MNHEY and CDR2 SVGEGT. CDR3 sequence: CASSYWGRYSNQPQHF. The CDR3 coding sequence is TGTGCCAGCAGTTACTGGGGCAGGTATAGCAATCAGCCCCAGCATTTT.

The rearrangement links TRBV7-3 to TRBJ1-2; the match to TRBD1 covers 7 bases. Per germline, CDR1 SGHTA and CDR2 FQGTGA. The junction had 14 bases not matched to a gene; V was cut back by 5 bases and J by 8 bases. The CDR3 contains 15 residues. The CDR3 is CASSLTDRVVVGYTF. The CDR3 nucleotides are TGTGCCAGCAGCCTGACCGACAGGGTCGTAGTGGGCTACACCTTC.

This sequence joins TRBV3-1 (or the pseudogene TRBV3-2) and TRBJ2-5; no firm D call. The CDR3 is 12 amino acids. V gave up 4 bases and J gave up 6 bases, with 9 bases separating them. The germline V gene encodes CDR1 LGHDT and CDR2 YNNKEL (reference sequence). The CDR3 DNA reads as TGTGCCAGCAGCCCAGTGGAGAAGACCCAGTACTTC. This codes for CASSPVEKTQYF.

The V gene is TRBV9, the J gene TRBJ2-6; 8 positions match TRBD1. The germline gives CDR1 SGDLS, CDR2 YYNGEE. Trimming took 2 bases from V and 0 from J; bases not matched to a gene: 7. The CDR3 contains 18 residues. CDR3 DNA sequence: TGTGCCAGCAGCGTCACAGGGGGGTTTAACTCTGGGGCCAACGTCCTGACTTTC. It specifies CASSVTGGFNSGANVLTF.

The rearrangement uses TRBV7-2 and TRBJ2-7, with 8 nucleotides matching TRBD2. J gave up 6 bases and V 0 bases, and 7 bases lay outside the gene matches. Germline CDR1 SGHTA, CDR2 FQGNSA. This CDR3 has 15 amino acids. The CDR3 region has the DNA TGTGCCAGCAGCTTAGCGGCGGGGGGAGGCATCGAGCAGTACTTC. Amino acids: CASSLAAGGGIEQYF.

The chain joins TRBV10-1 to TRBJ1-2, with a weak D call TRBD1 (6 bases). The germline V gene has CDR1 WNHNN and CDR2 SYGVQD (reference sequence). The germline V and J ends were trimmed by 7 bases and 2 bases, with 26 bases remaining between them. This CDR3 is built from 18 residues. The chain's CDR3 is CASTKPLMTGQRNYGYTF. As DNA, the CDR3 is TGCGCCAGCACAAAACCGTTGATGACAGGCCAGAGAAACTATGGCTACACCTTC.

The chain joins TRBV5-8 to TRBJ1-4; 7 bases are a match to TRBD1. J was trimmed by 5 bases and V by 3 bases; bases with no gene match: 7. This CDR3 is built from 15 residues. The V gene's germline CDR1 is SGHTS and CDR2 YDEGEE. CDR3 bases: TGTGCCAGCAGCTGGGGCAGGGGGGCGAATGAAAAACTGTTTTTT. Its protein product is CASSWGRGANEKLFF.

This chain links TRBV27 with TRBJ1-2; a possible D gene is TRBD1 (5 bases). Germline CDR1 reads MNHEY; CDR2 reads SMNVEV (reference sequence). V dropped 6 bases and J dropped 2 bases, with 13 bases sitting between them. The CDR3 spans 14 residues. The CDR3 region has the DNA TGTGCCAGCAGGGAAGGACAACGGAACTATGGCTACACCTTC. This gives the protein CASREGQRNYGYTF.

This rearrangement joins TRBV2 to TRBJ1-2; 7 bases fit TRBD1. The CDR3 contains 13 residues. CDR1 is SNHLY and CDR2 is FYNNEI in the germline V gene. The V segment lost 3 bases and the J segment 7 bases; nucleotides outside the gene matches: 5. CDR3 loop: CASSDRGTSGYTF. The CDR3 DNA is TGTGCCAGCAGTGACAGGGGGACTTCTGGCTACACCTTC.

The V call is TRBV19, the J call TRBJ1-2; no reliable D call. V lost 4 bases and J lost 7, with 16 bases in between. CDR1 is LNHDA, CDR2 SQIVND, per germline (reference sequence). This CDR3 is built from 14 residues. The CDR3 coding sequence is TGTGCCAGTAGTAAGAGGGTTCCCCTCGGTGGCTACACCTTC. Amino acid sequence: CASSKRVPLGGYTF.

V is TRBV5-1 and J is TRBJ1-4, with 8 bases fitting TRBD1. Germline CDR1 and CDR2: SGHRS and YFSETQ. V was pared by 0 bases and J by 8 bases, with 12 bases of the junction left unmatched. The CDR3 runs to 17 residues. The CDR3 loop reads CASSLGALTGGGEKLFF. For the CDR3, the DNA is TGCGCCAGCAGCTTGGGGGCCCTCACAGGGGGTGGCGAAAAACTGTTTTTT.

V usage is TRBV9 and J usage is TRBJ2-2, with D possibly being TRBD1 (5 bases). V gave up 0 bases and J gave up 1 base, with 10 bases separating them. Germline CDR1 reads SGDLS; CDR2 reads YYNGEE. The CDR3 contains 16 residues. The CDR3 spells CASSVDPGMNTGELFF. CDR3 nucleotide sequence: TGTGCCAGCAGCGTAGACCCAGGGATGAACACCGGGGAGCTGTTTTTT.

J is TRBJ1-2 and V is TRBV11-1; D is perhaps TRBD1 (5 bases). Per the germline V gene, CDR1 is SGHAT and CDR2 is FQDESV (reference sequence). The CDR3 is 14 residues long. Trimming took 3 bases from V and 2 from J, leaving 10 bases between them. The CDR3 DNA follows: TGTGCCAGCAGCTTGACAGACCGGAACTATGGCTACACCTTC. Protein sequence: CASSLTDRNYGYTF.

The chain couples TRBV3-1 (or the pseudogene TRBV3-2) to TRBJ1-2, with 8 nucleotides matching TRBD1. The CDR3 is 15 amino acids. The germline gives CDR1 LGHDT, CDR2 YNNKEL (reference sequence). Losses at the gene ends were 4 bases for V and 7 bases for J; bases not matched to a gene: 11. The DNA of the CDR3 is TGTGCCAGCAGCCTCACAGGGGGTCCACGTCTTGGCTACACCTTC. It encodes CASSLTGGPRLGYTF.

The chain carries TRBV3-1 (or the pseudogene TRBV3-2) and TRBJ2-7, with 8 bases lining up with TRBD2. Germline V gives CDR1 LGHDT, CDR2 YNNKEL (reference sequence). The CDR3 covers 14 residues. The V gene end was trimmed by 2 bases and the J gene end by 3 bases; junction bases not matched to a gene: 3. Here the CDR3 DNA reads TGTGCCAGCAGCCAATTAGCGGGACACTACGAGCAGTACTTC. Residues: CASSQLAGHYEQYF.

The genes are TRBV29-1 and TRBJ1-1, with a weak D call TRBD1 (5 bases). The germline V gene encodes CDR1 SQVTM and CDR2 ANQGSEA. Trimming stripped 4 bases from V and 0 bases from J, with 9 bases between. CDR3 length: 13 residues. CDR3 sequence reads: CSVVGGMNTEAFF. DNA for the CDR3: TGCAGCGTTGTGGGGGGTATGAACACTGAAGCTTTCTTT.

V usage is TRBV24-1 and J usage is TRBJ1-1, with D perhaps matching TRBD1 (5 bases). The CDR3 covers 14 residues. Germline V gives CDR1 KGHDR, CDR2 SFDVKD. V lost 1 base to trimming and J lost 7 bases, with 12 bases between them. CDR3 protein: CATSDFGGVFEAFF. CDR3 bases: TGTGCCACCAGTGATTTTGGGGGGGTCTTTGAAGCTTTCTTT.

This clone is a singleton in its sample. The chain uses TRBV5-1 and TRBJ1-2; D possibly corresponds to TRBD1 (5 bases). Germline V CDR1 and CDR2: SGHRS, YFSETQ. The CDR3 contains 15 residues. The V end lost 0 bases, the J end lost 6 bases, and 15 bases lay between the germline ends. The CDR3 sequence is CASSLARGKTDGYTF. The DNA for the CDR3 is TGCGCCAGCAGCTTGGCTAGGGGAAAAACCGATGGCTACACCTTC. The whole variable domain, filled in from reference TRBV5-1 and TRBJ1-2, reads KAGVTQTPRYLIKTRGQQVTLSCSPISGHRSVSWYQQTPGQGLQFLFEYFSETQRNKGNFPGRFSGRQFSNSRSEMNVSTLELGDSALYLCASSLARGKTDGYTFGSGTRLTVV.

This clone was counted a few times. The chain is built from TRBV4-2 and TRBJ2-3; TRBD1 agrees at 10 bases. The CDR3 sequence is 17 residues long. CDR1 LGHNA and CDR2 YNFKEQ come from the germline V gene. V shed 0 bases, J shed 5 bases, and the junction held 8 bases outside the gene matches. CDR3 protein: CASSQDRWTGGVDTQYF. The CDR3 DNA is TGTGCCAGCAGCCAAGATAGATGGACAGGGGGAGTAGATACGCAGTATTTT.

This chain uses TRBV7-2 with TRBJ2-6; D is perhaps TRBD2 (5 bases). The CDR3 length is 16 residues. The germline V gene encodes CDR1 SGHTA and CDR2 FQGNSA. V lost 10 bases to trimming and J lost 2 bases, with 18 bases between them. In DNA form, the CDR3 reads TGTGCCACCGCTAGTCGGGGTCGGGCTGGGGCCAACGTCCTGACTTTC. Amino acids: CATASRGRAGANVLTF.

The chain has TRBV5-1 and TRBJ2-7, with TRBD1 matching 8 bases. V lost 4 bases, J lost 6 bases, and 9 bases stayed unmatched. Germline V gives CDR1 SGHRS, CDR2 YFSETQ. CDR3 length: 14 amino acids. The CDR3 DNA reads TGCGCCAGCAGCCTCGGGACAGGTTCTATCGAGCAGTACTTC. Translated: CASSLGTGSIEQYF.

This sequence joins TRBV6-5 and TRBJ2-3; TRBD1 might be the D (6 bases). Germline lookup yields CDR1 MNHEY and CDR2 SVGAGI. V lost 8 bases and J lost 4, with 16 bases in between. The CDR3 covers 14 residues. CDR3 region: CASGLVGGADTQYF. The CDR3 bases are TGTGCCAGCGGGCTGGTAGGGGGTGCAGATACGCAGTATTTT.

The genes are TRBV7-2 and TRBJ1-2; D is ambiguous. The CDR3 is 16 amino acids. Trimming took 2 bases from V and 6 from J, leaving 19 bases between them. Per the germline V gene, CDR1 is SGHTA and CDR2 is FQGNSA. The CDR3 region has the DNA TGTGCCAGCAGCTTATCCATTACCGAGGGTTTGGATGGCTACACCTTC. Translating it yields CASSLSITEGLDGYTF.

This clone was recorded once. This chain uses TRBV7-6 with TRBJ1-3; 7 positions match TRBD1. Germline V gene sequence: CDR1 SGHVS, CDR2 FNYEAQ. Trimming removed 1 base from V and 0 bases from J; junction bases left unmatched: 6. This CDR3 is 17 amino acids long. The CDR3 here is CASSLGQRDSSGNTIYF. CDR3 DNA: TGTGCCAGCAGCTTAGGACAACGGGACAGCTCTGGAAACACCATATATTTT.